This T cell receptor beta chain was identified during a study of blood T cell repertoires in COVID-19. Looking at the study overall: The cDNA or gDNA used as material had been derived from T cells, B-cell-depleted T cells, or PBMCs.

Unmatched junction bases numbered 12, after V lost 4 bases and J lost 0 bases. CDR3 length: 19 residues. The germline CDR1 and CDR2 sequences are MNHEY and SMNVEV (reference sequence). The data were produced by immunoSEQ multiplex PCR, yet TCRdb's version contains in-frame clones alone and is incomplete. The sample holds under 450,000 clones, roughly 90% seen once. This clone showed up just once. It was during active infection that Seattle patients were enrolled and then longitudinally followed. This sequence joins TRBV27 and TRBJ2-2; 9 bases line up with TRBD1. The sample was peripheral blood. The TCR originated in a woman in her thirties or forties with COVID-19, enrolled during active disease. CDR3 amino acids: CASSSDWDRDPANTGELFF. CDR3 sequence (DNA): TGTGCCAGCAGTTCGGACTGGGACAGGGACCCCGCGAACACCGGGGAGCTGTTTTTT.